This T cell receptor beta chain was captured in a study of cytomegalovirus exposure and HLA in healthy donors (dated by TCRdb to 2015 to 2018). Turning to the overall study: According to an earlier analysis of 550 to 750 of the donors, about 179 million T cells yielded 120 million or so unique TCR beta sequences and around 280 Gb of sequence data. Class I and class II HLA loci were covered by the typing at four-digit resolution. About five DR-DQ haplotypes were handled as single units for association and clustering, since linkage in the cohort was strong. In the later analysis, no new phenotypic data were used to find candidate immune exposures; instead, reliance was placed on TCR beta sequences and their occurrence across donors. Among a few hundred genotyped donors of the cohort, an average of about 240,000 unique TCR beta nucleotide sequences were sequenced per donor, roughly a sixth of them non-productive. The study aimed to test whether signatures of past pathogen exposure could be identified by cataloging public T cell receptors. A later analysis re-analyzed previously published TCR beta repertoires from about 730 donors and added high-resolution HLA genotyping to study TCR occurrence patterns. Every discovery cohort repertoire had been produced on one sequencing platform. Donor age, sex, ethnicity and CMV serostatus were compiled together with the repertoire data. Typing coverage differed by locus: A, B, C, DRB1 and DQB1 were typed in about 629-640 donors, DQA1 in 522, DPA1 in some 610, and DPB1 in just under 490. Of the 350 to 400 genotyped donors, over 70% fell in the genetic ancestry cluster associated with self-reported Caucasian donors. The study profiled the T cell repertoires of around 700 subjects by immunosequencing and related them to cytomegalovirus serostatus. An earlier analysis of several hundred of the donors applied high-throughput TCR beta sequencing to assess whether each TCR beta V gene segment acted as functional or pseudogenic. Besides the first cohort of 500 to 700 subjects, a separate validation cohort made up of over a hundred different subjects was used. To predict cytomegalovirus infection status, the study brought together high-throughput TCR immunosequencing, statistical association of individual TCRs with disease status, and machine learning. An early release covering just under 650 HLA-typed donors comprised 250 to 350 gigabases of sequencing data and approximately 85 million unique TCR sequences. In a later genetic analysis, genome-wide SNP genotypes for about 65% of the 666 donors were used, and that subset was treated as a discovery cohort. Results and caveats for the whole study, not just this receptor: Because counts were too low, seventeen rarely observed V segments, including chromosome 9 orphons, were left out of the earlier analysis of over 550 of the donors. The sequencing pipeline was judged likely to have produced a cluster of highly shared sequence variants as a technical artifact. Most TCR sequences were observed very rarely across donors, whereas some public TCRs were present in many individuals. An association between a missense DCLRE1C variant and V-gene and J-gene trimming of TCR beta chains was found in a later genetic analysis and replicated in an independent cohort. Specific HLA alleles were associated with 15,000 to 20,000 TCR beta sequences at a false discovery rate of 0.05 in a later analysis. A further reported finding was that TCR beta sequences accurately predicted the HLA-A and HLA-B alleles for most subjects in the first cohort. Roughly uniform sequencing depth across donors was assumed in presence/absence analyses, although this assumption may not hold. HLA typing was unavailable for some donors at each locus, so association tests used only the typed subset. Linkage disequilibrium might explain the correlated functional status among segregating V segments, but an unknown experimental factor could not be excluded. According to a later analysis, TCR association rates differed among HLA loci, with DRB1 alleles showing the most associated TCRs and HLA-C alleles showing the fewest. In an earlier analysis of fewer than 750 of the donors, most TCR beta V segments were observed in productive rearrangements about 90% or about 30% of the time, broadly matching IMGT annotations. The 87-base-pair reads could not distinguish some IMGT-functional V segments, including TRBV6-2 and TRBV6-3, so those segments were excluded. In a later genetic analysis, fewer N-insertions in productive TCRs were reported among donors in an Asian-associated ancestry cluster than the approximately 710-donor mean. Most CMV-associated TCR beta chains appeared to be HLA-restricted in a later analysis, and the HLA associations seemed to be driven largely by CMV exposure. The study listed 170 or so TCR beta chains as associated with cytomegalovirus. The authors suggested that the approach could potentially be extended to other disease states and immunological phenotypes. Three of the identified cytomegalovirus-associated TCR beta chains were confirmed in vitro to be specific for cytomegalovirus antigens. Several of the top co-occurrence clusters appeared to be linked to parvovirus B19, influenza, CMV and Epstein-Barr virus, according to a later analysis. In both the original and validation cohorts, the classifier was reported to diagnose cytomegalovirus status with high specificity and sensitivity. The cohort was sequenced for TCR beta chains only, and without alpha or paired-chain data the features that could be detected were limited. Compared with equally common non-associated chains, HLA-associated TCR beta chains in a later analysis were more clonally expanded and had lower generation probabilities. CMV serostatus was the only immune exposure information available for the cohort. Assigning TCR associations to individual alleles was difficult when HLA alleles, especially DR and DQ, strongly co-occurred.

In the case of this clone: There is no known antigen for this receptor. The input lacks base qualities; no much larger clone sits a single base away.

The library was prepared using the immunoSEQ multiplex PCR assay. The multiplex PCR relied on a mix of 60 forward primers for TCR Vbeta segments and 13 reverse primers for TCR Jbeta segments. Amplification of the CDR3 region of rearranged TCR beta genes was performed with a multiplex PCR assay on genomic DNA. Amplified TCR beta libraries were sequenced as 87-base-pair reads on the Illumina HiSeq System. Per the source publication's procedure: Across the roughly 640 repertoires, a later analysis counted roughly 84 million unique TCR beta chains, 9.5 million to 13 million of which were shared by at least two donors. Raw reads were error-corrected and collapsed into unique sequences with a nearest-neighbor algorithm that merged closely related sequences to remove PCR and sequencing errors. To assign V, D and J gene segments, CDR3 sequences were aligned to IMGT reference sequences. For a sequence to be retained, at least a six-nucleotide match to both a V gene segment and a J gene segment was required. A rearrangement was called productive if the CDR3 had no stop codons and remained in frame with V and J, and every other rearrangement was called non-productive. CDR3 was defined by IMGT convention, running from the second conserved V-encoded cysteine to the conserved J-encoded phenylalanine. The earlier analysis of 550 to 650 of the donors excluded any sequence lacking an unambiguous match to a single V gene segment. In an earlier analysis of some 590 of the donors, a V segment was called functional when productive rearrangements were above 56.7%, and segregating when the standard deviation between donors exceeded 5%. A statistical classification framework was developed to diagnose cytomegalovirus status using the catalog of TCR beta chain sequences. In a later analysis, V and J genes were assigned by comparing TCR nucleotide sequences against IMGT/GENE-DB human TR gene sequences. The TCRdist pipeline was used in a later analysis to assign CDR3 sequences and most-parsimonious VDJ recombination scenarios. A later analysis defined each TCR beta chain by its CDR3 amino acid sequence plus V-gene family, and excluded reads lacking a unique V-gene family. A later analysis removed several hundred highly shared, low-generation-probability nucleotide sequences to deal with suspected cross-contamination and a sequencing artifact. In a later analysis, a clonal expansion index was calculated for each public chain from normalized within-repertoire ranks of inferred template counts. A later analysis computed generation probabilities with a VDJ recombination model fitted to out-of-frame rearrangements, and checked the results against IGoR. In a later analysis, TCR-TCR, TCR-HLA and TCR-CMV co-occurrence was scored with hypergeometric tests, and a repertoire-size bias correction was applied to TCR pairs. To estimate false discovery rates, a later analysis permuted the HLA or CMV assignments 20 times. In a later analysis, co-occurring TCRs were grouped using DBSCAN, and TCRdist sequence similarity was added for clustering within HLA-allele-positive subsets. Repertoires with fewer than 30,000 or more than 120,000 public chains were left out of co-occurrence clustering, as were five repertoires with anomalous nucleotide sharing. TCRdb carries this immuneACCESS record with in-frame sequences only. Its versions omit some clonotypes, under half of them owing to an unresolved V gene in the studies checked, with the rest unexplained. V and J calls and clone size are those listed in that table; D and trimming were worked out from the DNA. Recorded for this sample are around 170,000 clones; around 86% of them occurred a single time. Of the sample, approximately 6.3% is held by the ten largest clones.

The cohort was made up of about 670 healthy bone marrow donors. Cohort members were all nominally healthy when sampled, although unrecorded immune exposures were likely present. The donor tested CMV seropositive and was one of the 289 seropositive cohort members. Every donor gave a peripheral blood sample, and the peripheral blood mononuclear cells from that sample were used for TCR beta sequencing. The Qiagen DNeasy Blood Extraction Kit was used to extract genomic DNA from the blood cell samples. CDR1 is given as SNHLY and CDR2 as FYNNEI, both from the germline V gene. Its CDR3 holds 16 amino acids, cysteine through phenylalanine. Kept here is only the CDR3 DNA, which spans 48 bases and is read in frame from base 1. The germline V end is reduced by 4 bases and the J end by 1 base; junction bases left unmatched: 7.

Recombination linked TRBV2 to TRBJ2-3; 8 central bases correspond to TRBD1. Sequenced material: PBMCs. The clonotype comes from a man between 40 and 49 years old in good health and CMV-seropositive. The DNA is TGTGCCAGCAGTGGACAGGGGAATGAAGGCACAGATACGCAGTATTTT. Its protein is CASSGQGNEGTDTQYF.